The clone carrying this T cell receptor (beta chain) has just a few counts. Its antigen is still unknown. MiXCR, run by TCRdb on the 5' RACE reads, gives a single entry per CDR3 protein. The data contain about 240,000 distinct CDR3 sequences, 8% to 9.5% of them seen just once; the ten biggest clones take up roughly a fifth. The record originates from a study of T-cell memory formation after mild COVID-19. Study as a whole: Across donors, TCR clusters were largely donor specific.

Study-wide results and limits: Memory cells collected pre-infection included some clones that later responded, suggesting cross-reactive memory joined.

Germline V CDR1 and CDR2: LGHNA, YSLEER. The CDR3 length is 15 residues. The V gene lost 0 bases and the J gene lost 3 bases, with 9 bases spanning the gap. The chain uses TRBV4-3 and TRBJ2-1, with D unclear. Sequenced material: PBMCs or a T cell subset sorted from them (not recorded which). This sequence was found in a man between 18 and 29 years old who had mild COVID-19 (a few samples of this study predate the infection). Cell type and time point are not known. CDR3 in amino acids: CASSQEFISYNEQFF. The DNA for the CDR3 is TGCGCCAGCAGCCAAGAGTTTATTAGCTACAATGAGCAGTTCTTC.